This section outlines one T cell receptor beta chain sequence together with its context. This CDR3 is built from 15 residues. Germline V gene lookup returns CDR1 SGHTA and CDR2 FQGNSA. Trimming shortened V by 4 bases and J by 3 bases, and 15 bases separated the two germline ends. This sample was taken from a study of blood T cell repertoires in COVID-19. The overall study: Samples of COVID-19 (acute and convalescent) were obtained from the United States, Italy and Spain. T cells, B-cell-depleted T cells, or PBMCs supplied cDNA or gDNA.

Original analysis: How many nucleated cells were present was estimated from reference gene primer amplification. The table came from immunoSEQ multiplex PCR; TCRdb's copy has only in-frame clones and leaves some out. V, J and clone size reflect that table, while D and trimming were determined from the DNA. This sample has 200,000 or so clones, with approximately 82% found just once. The clonotype originates from a man aged 35-49 years who had recovered from COVID-19. The chain links TRBV7-2 to TRBJ1-2, with D tentatively TRBD1 (6 bases). Specimen: peripheral blood. The CDR3 coding sequence is TGTGCCAGCAGCTACAGTCGGGGGGGCGACTATGGCTACACCTTC. Protein sequence: CASSYSRGGDYGYTF.